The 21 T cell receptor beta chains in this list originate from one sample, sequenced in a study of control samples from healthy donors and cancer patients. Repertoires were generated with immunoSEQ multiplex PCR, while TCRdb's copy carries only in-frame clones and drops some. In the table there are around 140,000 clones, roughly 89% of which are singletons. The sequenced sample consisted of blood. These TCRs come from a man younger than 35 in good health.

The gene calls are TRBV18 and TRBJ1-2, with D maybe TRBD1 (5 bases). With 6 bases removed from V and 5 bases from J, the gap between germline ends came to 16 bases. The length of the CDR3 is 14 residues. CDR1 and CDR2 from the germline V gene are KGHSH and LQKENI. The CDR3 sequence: CASSREGQQYGYTF. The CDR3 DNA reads TGTGCCAGCTCGCGCGAAGGACAACAGTATGGCTACACCTTC.

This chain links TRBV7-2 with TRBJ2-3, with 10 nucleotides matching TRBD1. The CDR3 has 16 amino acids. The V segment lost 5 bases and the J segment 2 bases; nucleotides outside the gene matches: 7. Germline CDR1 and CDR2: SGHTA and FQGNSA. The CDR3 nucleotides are TGTGCCAGCAGCACCGGGACAGGGGCACACACAGATACGCAGTATTTT. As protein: CASSTGTGAHTDTQYF. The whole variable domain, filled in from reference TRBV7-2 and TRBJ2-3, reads GAGVSQSPSNKVTEKGKDVELRCDPISGHTALYWYRQSLGQGLEFLIYFQGNSAPDKSGLPSDRFSAERTGGSVSTLTIQRTQQEDSAVYLCASSTGTGAHTDTQYFGPGTRLTVL.

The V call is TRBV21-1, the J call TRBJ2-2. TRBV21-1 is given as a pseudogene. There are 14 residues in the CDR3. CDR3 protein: CASSNEWNTGELFF. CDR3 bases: TGTGCCAGCAGCAACGAATGGAACACCGGGGAGCTGTTTTTT.

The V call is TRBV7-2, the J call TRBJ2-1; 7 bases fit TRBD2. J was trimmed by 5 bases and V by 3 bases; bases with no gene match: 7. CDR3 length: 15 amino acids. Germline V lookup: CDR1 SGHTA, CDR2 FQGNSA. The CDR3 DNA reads TGTGCCAGCAGCTTCTTGGCGGGGGTAAACAATGAGCAGTTCTTC. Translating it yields CASSFLAGVNNEQFF. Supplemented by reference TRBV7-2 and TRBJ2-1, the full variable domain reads GAGVSQSPSNKVTEKGKDVELRCDPISGHTALYWYRQSLGQGLEFLIYFQGNSAPDKSGLPSDRFSAERTGGSVSTLTIQRTQQEDSAVYLCASSFLAGVNNEQFFGPGTRLTVL.

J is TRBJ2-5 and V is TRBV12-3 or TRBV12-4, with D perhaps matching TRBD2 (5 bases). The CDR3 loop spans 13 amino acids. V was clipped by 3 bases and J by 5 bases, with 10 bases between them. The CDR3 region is CASSFGERETQYF. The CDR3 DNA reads TGTGCCAGCAGTTTCGGGGAGCGGGAGACCCAGTACTTC.

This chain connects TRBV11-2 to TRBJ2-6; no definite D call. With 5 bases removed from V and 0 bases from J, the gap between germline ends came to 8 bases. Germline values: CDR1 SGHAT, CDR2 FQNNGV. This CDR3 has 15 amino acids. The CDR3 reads CASSPLLSGANVLTF. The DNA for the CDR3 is TGTGCCAGCAGCCCCCTCCTCTCTGGGGCCAACGTCCTGACTTTC.

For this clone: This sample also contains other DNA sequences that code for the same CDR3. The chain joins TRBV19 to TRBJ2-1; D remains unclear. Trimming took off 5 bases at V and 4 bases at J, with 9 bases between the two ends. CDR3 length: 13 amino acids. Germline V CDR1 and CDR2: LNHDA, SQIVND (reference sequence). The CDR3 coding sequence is TGTGCCAGTAGTCCGACAACTTACAATGAGCAGTTCTTC. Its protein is CASSPTTYNEQFF. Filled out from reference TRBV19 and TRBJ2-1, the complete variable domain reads DGGITQSPKYLFRKEGQNVTLSCEQNLNHDAMYWYRQDPGQGLRLIYYSQIVNDFQKGDIAEGYSVSREKKESFPLTVTSAQKNPTAFYLCASSPTTYNEQFFGPGTRLTVL.

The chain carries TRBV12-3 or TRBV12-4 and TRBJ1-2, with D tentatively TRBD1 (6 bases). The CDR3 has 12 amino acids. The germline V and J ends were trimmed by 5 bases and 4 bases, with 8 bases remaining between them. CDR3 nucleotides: TGTGCCAGCAGTCCGGACAGCTATGGCTACACCTTC. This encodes CASSPDSYGYTF.

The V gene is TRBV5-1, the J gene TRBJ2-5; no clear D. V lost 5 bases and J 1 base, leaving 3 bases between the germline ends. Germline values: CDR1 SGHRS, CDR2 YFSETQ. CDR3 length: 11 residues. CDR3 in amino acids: CASRSQETQYF. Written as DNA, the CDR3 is TGCGCCAGCAGATCCCAAGAGACCCAGTACTTC.

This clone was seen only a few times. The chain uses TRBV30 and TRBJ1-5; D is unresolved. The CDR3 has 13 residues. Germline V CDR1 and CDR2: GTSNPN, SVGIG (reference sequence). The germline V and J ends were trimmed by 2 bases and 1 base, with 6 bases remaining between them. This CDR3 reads CAWSSGSNQPQHF. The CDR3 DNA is TGTGCCTGGAGTTCGGGGAGCAATCAGCCCCAGCATTTT.

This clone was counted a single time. The CDR3 reads CASGRDLNQPQHF. In DNA, the CDR3 is TGTGCCAGCGGCCGGGACTTGAATCAGCCCCAGCATTTT. V is TRBV6-5 and J is TRBJ1-5; a weak D match, TRBD1 (5 bases). Trimming took off 8 bases at V and 4 bases at J, with 12 bases between the two ends. Germline V gene lookup returns CDR1 MNHEY and CDR2 SVGAGI. The CDR3 sequence is 13 residues long.

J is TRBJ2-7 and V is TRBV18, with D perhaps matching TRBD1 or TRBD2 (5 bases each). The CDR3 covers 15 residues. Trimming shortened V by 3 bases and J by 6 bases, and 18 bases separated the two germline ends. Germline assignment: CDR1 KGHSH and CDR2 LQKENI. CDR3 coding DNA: TGTGCCAGCTCACCCCTCCGGGACGGCGCCGCCGAGCAGTACTTC. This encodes CASSPLRDGAAEQYF.

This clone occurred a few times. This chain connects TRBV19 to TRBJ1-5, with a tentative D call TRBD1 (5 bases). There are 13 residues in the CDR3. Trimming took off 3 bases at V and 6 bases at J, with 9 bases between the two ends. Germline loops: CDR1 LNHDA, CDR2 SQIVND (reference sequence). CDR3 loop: CASSMAGPQPQHF. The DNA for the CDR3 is TGTGCCAGTAGTATGGCAGGGCCTCAGCCCCAGCATTTT.

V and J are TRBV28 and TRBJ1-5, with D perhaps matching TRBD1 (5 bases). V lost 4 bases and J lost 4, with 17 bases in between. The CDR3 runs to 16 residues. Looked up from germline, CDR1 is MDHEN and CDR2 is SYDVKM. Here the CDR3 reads CASSYHRGVMNQPQHF. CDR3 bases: TGTGCCAGCAGTTATCACCGGGGGGTGATGAATCAGCCCCAGCATTTT.

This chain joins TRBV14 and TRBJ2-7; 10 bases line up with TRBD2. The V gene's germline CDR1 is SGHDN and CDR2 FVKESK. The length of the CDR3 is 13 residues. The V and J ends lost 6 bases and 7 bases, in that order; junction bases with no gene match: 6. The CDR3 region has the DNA TGTGCCAGCAGAAGAGCGGGGGGGCGGGAGCAGTACTTC. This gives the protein CASRRAGGREQYF.

This chain's CDR3 is CASSEGGGLEKLFF. Here the CDR3 DNA reads TGTGCCAGCAGTGAAGGGGGCGGGCTGGAAAAACTGTTTTTT. V gene TRBV6-1 combines with J gene TRBJ1-4, with D maybe TRBD1 (5 bases). V lost 1 base, J lost 8 bases, and 11 bases lay in between. Germline V lookup: CDR1 MNHNS, CDR2 SASEGT. CDR3 length: 14 amino acids.

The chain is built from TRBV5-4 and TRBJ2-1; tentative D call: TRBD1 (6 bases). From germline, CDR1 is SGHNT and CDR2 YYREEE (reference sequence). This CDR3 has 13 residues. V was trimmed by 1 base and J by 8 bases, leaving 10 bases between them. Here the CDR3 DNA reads TGTGCCAGCAGCTTGAACCCAGGGGATGAGCAGTTCTTC. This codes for CASSLNPGDEQFF. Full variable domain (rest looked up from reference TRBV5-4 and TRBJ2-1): ETGVTQSPTHLIKTRGQQVTLRCSSQSGHNTVSWYQQALGQGPQFIFQYYREEENGRGNFPPRFSGLQFPNYSSELNVNALELDDSALYLCASSLNPGDEQFFGPGTRLTVL.

CDR3 sequence reads: CASSQDPGGGYIDTQYF. CDR3 nucleotides: TGCGCCAGCAGCCAAGATCCAGGGGGGGGCTATATAGATACGCAGTATTTT. The chain recombines TRBV4-1 with TRBJ2-3; D is tentatively TRBD1 or TRBD2 (7 bases each). V lost 0 bases and J 5 bases, leaving 18 bases between the germline ends. The length of the CDR3 is 17 residues. Germline V gene data show CDR1 as MGHRA and CDR2 as YSYEKL.

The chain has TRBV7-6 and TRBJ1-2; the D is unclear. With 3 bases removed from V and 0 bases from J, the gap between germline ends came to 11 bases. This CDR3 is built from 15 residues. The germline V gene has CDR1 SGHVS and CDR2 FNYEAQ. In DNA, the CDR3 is TGTGCCAGCAGCTTTGAGGCAGCAGCTAACTATGGCTACACCTTC. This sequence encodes CASSFEAAANYGYTF.

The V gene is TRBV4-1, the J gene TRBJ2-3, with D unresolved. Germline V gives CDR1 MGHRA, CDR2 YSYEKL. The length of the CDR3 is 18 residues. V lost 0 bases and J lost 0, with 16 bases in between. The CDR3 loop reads CASSQEYSVRSSTDTQYF. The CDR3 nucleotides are TGCGCCAGCAGCCAAGAGTACTCGGTCAGATCTAGCACAGATACGCAGTATTTT.

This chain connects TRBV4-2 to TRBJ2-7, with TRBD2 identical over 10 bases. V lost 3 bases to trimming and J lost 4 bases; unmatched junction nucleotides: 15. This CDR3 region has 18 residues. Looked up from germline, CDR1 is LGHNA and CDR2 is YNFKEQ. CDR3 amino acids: CASSHVLPSGGLPYEQYF. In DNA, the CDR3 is TGTGCCAGCAGCCATGTCCTTCCTAGCGGGGGTCTTCCATACGAGCAGTACTTC.